Sequencing of this T cell receptor beta chain was carried out in a study of tumor-infiltrating lymphocytes in localized non-small cell lung cancer. Study context: Some samples were collected after neoadjuvant chemotherapy; smokers, never-smokers and several histologies were included.

Concerning this clone: Within the sample, other DNA sequences also encode this same CDR3.

Data came from immunoSEQ multiplex PCR; TCRdb stores just in-frame clones and leaves some out. The table includes thousands of clones, around 40% detected once. Sequenced: uninvolved lung tissue not adjacent to the tumor. The sequence was collected from a human donor with non-small cell lung cancer.

CDR3 DNA: TGTGCCAGCAGCCCTAGCGGGGTTTCCTACGAGCAGTACTTC. Its protein product is CASSPSGVSYEQYF. V is TRBV9 and J is TRBJ2-7; 9 bases line up with TRBD2. Germline V lookup: CDR1 SGDLS, CDR2 YYNGEE. CDR3 size: 14 residues. V dropped 4 bases and J dropped 1; count of bases not matched to a gene: 3.